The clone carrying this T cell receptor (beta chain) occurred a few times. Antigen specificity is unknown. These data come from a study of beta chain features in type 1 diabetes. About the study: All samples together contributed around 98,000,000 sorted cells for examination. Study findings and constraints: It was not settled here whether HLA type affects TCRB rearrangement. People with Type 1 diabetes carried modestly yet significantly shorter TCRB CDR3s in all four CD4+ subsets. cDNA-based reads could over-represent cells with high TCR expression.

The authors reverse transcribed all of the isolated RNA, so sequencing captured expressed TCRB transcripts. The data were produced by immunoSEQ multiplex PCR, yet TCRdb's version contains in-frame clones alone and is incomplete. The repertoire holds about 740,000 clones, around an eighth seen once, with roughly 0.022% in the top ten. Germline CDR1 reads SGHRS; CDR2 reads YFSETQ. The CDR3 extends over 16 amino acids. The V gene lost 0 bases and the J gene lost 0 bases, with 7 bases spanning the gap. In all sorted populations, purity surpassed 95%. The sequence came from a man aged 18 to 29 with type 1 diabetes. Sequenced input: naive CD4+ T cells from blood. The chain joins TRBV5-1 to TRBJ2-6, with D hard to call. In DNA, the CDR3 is TGCGCCAGCAGCTTGGAGCAGGTCTCTGGGGCCAACGTCCTGACTTTC. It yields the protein CASSLEQVSGANVLTF.